The clone carrying this T cell receptor beta chain has only one observation. Its antigen is still unknown. The data stem from a study of tumor-infiltrating lymphocytes in glioblastoma multiforme. The study's findings and limits: Just one glioblastoma patient contributed to the TCR-mutation comparison. The T cells in this sample were not sorted into functional subsets.

Germline-derived CDR1 and CDR2 are SGHRS and YFSETQ. This CDR3 is 18 amino acids long. V shed 3 bases and J 4 bases; nucleotides not matched to a gene: 17. Multiple V-beta primers and a C-beta primer amplified TCRB from RNA. TCRdb re-analysed the multiplex PCR reads in MiXCR, keeping a single row per CDR3 protein. The sample carries around 15,000 distinct CDR3 sequences, over 55% recorded once. The rearrangement uses TRBV5-1 and TRBJ2-3; 7 nucleotides align to TRBD2. Sequencing used brain tumor tissue. The source of this sequence is a male donor with glioblastoma. The CDR3 region is CASSSLPGAGRDSDTQYF. The CDR3 DNA reads as TGCGCCAGCAGCTCGCTCCCCGGAGCGGGAAGGGACTCAGATACGCAGTATTTT. Variable domain in full (rest from reference TRBV5-1 and TRBJ2-3): KAGVTQTPRYLIKTRGQQVTLSCSPISGHRSVSWYQQTPGQGLQFLFEYFSETQRNKGNFPGRFSGRQFSNSRSEMNVSTLELGDSALYLCASSSLPGAGRDSDTQYFGPGTRLTVL.